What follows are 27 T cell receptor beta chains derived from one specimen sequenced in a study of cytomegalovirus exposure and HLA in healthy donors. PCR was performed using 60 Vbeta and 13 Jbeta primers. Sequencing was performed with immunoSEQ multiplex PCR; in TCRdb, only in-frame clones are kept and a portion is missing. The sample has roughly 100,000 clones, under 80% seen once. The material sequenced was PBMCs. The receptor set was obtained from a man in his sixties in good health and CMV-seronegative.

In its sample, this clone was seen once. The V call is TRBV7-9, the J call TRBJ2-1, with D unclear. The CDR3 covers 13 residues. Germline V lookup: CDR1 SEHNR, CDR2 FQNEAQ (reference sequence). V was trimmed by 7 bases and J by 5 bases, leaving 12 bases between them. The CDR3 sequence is CASTSLPDNEQFF. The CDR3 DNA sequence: TGTGCCAGCACATCCTTACCGGACAATGAGCAGTTCTTC. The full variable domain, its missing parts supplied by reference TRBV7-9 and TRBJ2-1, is DTGVSQNPRHKITKRGQNVTFRCDPISEHNRLYWYRQTLGQGPEFLTYFQNEAQLEKSRLLSDRFSAERPKGSFSTLEIQRTEQGDSAMYLCASTSLPDNEQFFGPGTRLTVL.

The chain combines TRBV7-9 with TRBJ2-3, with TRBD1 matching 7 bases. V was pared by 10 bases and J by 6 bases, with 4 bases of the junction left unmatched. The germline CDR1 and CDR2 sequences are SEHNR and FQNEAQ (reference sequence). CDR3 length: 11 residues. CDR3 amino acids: CATEGADTQYF. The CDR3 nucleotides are TGTGCCACCGAGGGGGCTGATACGCAGTATTTT. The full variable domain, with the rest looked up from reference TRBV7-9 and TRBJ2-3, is DTGVSQNPRHKITKRGQNVTFRCDPISEHNRLYWYRQTLGQGPEFLTYFQNEAQLEKSRLLSDRFSAERPKGSFSTLEIQRTEQGDSAMYLCATEGADTQYFGPGTRLTVL.

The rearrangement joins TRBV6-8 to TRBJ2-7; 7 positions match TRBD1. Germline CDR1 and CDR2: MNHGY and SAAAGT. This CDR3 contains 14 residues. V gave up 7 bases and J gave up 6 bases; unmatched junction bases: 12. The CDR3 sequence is CASTTYGTEAEQYF. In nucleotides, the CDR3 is TGTGCCAGCACTACTTACGGGACAGAAGCCGAGCAGTACTTC.

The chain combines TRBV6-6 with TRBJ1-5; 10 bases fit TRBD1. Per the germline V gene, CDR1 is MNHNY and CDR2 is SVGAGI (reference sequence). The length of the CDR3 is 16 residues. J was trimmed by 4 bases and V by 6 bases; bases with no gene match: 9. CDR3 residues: CASSRHRDRGNQPQHF. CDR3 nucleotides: TGTGCCAGCAGCCGACACCGGGACAGGGGAAATCAGCCCCAGCATTTT.

The CDR3 sequence is CASSTRQGGHEQYF. The CDR3 DNA sequence: TGTGCCAGCAGCACCCGACAGGGAGGCCACGAGCAGTACTTC. The chain joins TRBV7-8 to TRBJ2-7; maybe TRBD1 (7 bases). V lost 5 bases to trimming and J lost 5 bases, with 16 bases between them. CDR3 length: 14 residues. Germline CDR1 SGHVS, CDR2 FQNEAQ.

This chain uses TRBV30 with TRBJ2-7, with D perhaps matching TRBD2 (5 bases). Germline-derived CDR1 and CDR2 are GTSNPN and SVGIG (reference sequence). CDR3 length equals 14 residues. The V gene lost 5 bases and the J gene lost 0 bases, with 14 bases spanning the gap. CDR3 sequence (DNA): TGTGCCTGGGGGAGAGTAATTAGCTCCTACGAGCAGTACTTC. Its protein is CAWGRVISSYEQYF.

The CDR3 DNA is TGTGCCAGCTTGAGGGCCCAGTACTTC. It is translated as CASLRAQYF. The chain combines TRBV18 with TRBJ2-5; tentative D call: TRBD2 (5 bases). Germline CDR1 and CDR2: KGHSH and LQKENI. V was shortened by 7 bases and J by 9 bases, with 6 bases between the two germline ends. The CDR3 consists of 9 residues.

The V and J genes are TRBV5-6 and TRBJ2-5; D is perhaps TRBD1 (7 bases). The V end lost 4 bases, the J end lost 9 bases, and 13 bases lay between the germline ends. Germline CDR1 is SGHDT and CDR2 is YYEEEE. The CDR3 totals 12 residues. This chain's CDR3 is CASSLRGESQYF. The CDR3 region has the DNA TGTGCCAGCAGCCTCAGGGGGGAGTCCCAGTACTTC.

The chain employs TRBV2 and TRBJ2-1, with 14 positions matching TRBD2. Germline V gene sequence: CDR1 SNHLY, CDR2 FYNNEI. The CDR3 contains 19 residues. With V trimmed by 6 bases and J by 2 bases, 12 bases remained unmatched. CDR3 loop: CASRNLGTSGGRTYNEQFF. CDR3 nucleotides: TGTGCCAGCAGGAACCTCGGGACTAGCGGGGGCCGAACCTACAATGAGCAGTTCTTC.

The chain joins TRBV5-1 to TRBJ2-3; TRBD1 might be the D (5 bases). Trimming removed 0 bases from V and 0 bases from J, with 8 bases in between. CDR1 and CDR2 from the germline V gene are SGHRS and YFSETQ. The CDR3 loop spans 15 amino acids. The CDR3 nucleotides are TGCGCCAGCAGCTTGGGGACACTCAGCACAGATACGCAGTATTTT. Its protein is CASSLGTLSTDTQYF.

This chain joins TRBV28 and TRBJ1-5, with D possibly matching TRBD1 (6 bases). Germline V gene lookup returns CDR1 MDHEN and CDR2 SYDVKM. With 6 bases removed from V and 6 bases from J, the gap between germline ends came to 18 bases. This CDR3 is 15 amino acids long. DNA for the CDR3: TGTGCCAGCAGGGGGGACACCGTCATAGTTCAGCCCCAGCATTTT. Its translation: CASRGDTVIVQPQHF.

CDR3 protein: CASSQDLRLRGGLETQYF. The DNA of the CDR3 is TGTGCCAGCAGCCAAGATCTTCGCTTGCGGGGGGGCCTGGAGACCCAGTACTTC. The chain employs TRBV4-2 and TRBJ2-5; TRBD2 agrees at 9 bases. V trimming: 0 bases; J trimming: 5 bases; junction bases outside the gene matches: 13. Germline CDR1 reads LGHNA; CDR2 reads YNFKEQ. The CDR3 spans 18 residues.

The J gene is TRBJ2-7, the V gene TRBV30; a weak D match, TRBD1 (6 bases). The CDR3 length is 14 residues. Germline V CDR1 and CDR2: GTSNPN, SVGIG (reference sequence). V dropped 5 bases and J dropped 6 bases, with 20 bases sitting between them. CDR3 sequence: CAWRHTGSRLEQYF. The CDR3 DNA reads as TGTGCCTGGCGTCATACAGGGAGTCGACTCGAGCAGTACTTC.

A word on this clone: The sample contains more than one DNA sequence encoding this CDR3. The CDR3 loop is CASSPQGDSNQPQHF. The CDR3 nucleotides read TGTGCCAGCTCACCACAGGGGGATAGCAATCAGCCCCAGCATTTT. This rearrangement joins TRBV18 to TRBJ1-5; perhaps TRBD1 as D (6 bases). Germline loops: CDR1 KGHSH, CDR2 LQKENI. The CDR3 spans 15 residues. Deletions cut 1 base from V and 0 bases from J, with 7 bases between.

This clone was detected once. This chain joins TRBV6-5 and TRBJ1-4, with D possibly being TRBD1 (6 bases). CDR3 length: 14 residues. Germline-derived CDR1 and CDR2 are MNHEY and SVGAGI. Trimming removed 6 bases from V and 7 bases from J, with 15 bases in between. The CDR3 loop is CASRGTTFSEKLFF. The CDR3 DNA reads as TGTGCCAGCAGGGGGACAACGTTTAGTGAAAAACTGTTTTTT.

The chain's CDR3 is CASSSGQSQITDTQYF. In DNA form, the CDR3 reads TGTGCCAGCAGCTCGGGACAGAGTCAGATCACAGATACGCAGTATTTT. The V call is TRBV5-6, the J call TRBJ2-3; TRBD1 matches 7 bases. This CDR3 has 16 amino acids. The germline V gene encodes CDR1 SGHDT and CDR2 YYEEEE. V was clipped by 3 bases and J by 2 bases; unmatched bases: 9. The full variable domain, rest sourced from reference TRBV5-6 and TRBJ2-3, is DAGVTQSPTHLIKTRGQQVTLRCSPKSGHDTVSWYQQALGQGPQFIFQYYEEEERQRGNFPDRFSGHQFPNYSSELNVNALLLGDSALYLCASSSGQSQITDTQYFGPGTRLTVL.

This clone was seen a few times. The CDR3 sequence is CAISEGRDYYEQYF. The CDR3 coding sequence is TGTGCCATCAGTGAGGGCCGGGACTACTACGAGCAGTACTTC. This chain uses TRBV10-3 with TRBJ2-7; TRBD2 agrees at 7 bases. Looked up from germline, CDR1 is ENHRY and CDR2 is SYGVKD. The V gene end was trimmed by 2 bases and the J gene end by 3 bases; junction bases not matched to a gene: 4. The CDR3 sequence is 14 residues long.

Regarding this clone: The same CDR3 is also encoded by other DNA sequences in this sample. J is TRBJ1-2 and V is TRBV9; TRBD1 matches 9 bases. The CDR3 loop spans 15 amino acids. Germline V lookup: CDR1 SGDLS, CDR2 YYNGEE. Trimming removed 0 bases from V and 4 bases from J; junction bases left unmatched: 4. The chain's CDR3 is CASSVGGTGSYGYTF. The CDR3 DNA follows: TGTGCCAGCAGCGTAGGCGGGACAGGGAGCTATGGCTACACCTTC.

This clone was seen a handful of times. This CDR3 reads CATSRLTGRTTEAFF. CDR3 DNA sequence: TGTGCCACCAGCAGACTGACAGGGAGGACCACTGAAGCTTTCTTT. The chain uses TRBV15 and TRBJ1-1; 7 nucleotides match TRBD1. The germline gives CDR1 LNHNV, CDR2 YYDKDF (reference sequence). After removal of 2 bases from V and 4 bases from J, the junction contained 7 bases not matched to a gene. The CDR3 length is 15 residues.

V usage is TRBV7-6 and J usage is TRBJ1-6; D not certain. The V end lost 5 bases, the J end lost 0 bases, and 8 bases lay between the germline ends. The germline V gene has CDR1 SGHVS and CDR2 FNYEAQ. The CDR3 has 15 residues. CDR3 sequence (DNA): TGTGCCAGCAGCCCTTCGAGCTCCTATAATTCACCCCTCCACTTT. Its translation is CASSPSSSYNSPLHF.

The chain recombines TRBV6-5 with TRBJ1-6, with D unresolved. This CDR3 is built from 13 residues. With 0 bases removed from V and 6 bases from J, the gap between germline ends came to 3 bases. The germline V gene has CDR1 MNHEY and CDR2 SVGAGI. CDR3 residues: CASSYSLNSPLHF. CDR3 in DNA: TGTGCCAGCAGTTACTCCCTTAATTCACCCCTCCACTTT.

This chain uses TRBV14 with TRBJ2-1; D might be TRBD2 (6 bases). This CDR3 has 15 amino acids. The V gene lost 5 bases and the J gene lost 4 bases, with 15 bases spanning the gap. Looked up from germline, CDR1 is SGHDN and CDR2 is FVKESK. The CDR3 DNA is TGTGCCAGCAGCTTCCAGGGACTGAGGTACAATGAGCAGTTCTTC. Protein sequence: CASSFQGLRYNEQFF.

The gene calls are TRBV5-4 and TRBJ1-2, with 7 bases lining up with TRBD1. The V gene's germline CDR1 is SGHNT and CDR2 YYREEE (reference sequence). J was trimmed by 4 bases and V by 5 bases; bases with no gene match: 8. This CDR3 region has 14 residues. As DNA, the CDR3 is TGTGCCAGCAGACCGGGACAGCAAGGCTATGGCTACACCTTC. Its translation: CASRPGQQGYGYTF.

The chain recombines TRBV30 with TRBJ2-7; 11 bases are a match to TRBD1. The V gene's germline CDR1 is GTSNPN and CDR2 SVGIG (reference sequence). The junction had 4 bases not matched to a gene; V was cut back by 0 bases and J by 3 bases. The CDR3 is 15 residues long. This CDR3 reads CAWSVGTGGNYEQYF. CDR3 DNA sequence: TGTGCCTGGAGTGTCGGGACAGGGGGGAACTACGAGCAGTACTTC.

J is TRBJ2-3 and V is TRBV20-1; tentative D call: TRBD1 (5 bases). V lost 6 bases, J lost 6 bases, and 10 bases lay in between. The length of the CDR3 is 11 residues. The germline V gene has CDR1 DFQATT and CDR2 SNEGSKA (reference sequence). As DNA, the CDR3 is TGCAGTGCCTTCAGGGTGGATACGCAGTATTTT. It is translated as CSAFRVDTQYF.

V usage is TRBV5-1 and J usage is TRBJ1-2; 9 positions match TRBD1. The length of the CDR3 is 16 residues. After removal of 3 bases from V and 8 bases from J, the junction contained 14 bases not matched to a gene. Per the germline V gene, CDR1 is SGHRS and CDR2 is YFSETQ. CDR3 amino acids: CASSSNPGQGGNGYTF. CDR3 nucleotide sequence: TGCGCCAGCAGCTCAAATCCGGGACAGGGAGGGAACGGCTACACCTTC.

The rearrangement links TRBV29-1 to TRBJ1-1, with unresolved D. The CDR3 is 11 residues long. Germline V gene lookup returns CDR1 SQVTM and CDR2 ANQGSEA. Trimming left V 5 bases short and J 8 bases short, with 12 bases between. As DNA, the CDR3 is TGCAGCGTTCAGGACGGAGGGGAAGCTTTCTTT. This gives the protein CSVQDGGEAFF.